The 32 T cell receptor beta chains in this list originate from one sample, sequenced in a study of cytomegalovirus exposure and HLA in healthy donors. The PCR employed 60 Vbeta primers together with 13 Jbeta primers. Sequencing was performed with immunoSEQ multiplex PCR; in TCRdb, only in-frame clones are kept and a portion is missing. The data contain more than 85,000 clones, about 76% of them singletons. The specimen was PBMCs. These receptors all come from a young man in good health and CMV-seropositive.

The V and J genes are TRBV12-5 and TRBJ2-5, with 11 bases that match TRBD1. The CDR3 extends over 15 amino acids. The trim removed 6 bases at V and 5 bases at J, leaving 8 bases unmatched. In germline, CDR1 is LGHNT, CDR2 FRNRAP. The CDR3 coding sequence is TGTGCTAGTGGGCGCCCGGGACAGGGGGGGGAGACCCAGTACTTC. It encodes CASGRPGQGGETQYF.

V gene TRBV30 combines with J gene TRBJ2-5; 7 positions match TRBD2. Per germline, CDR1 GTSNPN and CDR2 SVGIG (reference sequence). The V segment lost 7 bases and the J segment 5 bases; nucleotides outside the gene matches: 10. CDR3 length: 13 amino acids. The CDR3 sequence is CAFKRGLMETQYF. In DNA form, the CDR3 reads TGTGCCTTTAAGCGGGGACTGATGGAGACCCAGTACTTC.

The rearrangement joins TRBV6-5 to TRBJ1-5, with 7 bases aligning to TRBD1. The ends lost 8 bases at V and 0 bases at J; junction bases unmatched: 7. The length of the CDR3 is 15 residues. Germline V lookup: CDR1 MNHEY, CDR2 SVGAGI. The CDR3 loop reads CASGDSGHSNQPQHF. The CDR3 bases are TGTGCCAGCGGGGACAGTGGGCATAGCAATCAGCCCCAGCATTTT.

The CDR3 protein is CASNLDRSSYNEQFF. DNA for the CDR3: TGTGCCAGCAACCTCGACAGGAGCTCCTACAATGAGCAGTTCTTC. J is TRBJ2-1 and V is TRBV6-1; possibly TRBD1 for D (6 bases). Trimming cost V 7 bases and J 0 bases, with 13 bases left between them. Per the germline V gene, CDR1 is MNHNS and CDR2 is SASEGT. The CDR3 totals 15 residues.

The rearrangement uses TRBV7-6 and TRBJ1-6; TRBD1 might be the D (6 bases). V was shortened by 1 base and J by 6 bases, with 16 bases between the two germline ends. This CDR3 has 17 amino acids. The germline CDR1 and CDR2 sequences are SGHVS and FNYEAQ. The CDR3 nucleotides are TGTGCCAGCAGCTTAGGCAGGGGCCGTAGGGTTAATTCACCCCTCCACTTT. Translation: CASSLGRGRRVNSPLHF.

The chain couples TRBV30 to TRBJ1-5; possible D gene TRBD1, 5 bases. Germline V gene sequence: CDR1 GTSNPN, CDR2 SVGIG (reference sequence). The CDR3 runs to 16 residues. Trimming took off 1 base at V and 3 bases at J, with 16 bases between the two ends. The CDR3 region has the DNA TGTGCCTGGAGTGGGGGCCTCCGGGCCCACAATCAGCCCCAGCATTTT. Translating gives CAWSGGLRAHNQPQHF.

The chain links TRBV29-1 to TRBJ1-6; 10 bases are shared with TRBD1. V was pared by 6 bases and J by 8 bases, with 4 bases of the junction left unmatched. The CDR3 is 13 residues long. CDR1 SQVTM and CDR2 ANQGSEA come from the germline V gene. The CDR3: CSVRQGADSPLHF. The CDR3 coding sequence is TGCAGCGTCCGACAGGGGGCAGATTCACCCCTCCACTTT.

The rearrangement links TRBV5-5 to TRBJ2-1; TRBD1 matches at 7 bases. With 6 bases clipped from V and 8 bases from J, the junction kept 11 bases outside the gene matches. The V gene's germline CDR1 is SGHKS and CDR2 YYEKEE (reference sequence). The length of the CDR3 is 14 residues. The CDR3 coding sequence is TGTGCCAGCACCATAAGACAGGGAGACTATGAGCAGTTCTTC. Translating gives CASTIRQGDYEQFF.

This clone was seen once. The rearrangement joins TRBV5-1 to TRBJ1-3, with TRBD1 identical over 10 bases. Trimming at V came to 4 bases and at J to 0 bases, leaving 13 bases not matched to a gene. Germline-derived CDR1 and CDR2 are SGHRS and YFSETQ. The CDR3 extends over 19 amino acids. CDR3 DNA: TGCGCCAGCAGCCGCGCTGGGGACAGGGGCCCCATCTCTGGAAACACCATATATTTT. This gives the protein CASSRAGDRGPISGNTIYF.

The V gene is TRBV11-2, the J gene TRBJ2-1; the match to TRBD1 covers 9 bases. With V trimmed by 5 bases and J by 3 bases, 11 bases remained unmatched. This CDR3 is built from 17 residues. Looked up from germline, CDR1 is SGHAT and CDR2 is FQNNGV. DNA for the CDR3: TGTGCCAGCAGCCCCCCAGGGGGGGACAGGGTCTACAATGAGCAGTTCTTC. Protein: CASSPPGGDRVYNEQFF.

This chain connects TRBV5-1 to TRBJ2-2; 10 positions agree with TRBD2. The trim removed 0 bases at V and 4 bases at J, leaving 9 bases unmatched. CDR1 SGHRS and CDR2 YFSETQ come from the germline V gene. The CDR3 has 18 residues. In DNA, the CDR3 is TGCGCCAGCAGCTTGGCTAGCGGGGGCCCCATGGGCACCGGGGAGCTGTTTTTT. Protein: CASSLASGGPMGTGELFF.

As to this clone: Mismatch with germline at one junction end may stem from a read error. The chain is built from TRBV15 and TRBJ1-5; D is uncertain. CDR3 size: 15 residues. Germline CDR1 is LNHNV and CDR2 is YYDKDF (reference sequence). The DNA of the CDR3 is TGTGCCACCAAACAAACAGTAACTAGCAATCGGCCCCAGCATTTT. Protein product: CATKQTVTSNRPQHF.

The CDR3 spells CASGGHSYNTIYF. In nucleotides, the CDR3 is TGTGCCAGCGGGGGACATTCGTATAACACCATATATTTT. The rearrangement links TRBV6-1 to TRBJ1-3; a possible D gene is TRBD1 (6 bases). The ends were cut back, 8 bases at V and 7 bases at J, with 15 bases in the middle. This CDR3 is 13 amino acids long. Germline CDR1 reads MNHNS; CDR2 reads SASEGT.

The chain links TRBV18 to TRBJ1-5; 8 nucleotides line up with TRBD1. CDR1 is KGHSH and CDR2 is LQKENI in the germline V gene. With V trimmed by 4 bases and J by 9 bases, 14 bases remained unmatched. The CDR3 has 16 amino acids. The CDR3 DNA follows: TGTGCCAGCTCACGCCTCGGACAGGGATCGAAGGGGCCCCAGCATTTT. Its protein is CASSRLGQGSKGPQHF.

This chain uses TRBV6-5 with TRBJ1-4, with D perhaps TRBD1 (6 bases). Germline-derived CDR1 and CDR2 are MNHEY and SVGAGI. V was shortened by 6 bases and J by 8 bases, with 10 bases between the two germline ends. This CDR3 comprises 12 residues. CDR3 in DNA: TGTGCCAGCAGACCGAGGGGGGAAAAACTGTTTTTT. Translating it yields CASRPRGEKLFF.

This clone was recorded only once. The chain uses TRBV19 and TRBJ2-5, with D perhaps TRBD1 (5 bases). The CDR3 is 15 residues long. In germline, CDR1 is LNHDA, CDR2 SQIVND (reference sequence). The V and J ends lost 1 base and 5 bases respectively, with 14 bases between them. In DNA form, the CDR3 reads TGTGCCAGTAGTATAGTAAAGAGAAGGGGCGAGACCCAGTACTTC. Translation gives CASSIVKRRGETQYF. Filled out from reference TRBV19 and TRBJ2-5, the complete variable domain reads DGGITQSPKYLFRKEGQNVTLSCEQNLNHDAMYWYRQDPGQGLRLIYYSQIVNDFQKGDIAEGYSVSREKKESFPLTVTSAQKNPTAFYLCASSIVKRRGETQYFGPGTRLLVL.

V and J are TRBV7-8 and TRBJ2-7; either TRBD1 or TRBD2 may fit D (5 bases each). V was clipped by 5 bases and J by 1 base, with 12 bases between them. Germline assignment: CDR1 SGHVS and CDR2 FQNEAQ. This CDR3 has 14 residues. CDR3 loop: CASSLEGFSYEQYF. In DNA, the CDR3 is TGTGCCAGCAGCCTAGAGGGGTTTTCCTACGAGCAGTACTTC.

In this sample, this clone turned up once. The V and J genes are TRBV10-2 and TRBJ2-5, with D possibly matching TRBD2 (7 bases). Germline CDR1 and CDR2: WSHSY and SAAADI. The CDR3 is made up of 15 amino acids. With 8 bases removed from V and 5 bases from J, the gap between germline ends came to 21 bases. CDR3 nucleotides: TGCGCCAGCGGACCGGGCGGGAGAGGGGGGGAGACCCAGTACTTC. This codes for CASGPGGRGGETQYF.

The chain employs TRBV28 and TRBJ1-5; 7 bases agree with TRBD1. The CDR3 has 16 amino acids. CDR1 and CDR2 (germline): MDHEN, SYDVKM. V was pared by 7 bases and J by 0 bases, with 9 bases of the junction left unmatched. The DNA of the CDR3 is TGTGCCAGCAATAATAGGGGGCGTTATAGCAATCAGCCCCAGCATTTT. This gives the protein CASNNRGRYSNQPQHF.

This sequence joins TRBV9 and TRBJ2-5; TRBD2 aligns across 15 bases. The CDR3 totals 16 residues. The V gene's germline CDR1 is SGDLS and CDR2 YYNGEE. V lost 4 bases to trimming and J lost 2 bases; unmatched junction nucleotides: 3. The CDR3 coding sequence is TGTGCCAGCAGCCCGGGACTAGCGGGGGGTCAAGAGACCCAGTACTTC. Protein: CASSPGLAGGQETQYF. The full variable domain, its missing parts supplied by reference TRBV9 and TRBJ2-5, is DSGVTQTPKHLITATGQRVTLRCSPRSGDLSVYWYQQSLDQGLQFLIQYYNGEERAKGNILERFSAQQFPDLHSELNLSSLELGDSALYFCASSPGLAGGQETQYFGPGTRLLVL.

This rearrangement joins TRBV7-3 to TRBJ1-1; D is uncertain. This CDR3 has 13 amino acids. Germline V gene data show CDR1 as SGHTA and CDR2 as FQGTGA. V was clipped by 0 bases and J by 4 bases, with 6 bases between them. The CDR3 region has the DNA TGTGCCAGCAGCTTAACACAGACCACTGAAGCTTTCTTT. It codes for CASSLTQTTEAFF.

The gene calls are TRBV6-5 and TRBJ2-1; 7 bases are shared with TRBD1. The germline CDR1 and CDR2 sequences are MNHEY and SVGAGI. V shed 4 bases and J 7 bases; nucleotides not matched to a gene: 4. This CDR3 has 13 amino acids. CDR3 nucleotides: TGTGCCAGCAGTTGGGGACAGCGAAATGAGCAGTTCTTC. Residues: CASSWGQRNEQFF.

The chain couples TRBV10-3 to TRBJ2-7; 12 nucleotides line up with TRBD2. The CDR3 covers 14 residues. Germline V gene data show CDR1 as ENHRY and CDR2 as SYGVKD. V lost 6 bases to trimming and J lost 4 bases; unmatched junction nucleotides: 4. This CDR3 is CAIRTSGGPYEQYF. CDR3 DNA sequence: TGTGCCATCAGGACTAGCGGGGGACCGTACGAGCAGTACTTC.

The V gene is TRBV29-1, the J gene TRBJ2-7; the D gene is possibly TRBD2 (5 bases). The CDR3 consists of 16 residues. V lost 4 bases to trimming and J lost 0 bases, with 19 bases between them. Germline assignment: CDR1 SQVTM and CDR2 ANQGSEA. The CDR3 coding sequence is TGCAGCGTTGGGGCTCTTTCTAGCAGTAGCTCCTACGAGCAGTACTTC. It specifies CSVGALSSSSSYEQYF.

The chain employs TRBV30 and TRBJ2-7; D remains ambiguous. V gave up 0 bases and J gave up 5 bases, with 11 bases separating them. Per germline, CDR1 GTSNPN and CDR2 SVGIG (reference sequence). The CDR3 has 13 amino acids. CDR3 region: CAWSVLNINEQYF. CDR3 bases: TGTGCCTGGAGTGTACTTAATATCAACGAGCAGTACTTC. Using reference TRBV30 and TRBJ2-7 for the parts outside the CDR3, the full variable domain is SQTIHQWPATLVQPVGSPLSLECTVEGTSNPNLYWYRQAAGRGLQLLFYSVGIGQISSEVPQNLSASRPQDRQFILSSKKLLLSDSGFYLCAWSVLNINEQYFGPGTRLTVT.

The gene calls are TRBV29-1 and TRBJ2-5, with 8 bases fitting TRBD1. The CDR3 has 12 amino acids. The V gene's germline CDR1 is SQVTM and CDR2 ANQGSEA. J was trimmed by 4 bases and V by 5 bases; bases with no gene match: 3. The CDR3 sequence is CSVRQGPETQYF. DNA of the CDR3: TGCAGCGTTAGACAGGGGCCAGAGACCCAGTACTTC. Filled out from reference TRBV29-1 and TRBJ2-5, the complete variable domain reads SAVISQKPSRDICQRGTSLTIQCQVDSQVTMMFWYRQQPGQSLTLIATANQGSEATYESGFVIDKFPISRPNLTFSTLTVSNMSPEDSSIYLCSVRQGPETQYFGPGTRLLVL.

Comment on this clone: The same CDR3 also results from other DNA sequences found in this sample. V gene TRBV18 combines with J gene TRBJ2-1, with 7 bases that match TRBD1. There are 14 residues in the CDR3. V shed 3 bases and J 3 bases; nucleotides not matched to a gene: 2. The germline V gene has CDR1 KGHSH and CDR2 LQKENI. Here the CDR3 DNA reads TGTGCCAGCTCACCGGGACAGAACTACAATGAGCAGTTCTTC. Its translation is CASSPGQNYNEQFF.

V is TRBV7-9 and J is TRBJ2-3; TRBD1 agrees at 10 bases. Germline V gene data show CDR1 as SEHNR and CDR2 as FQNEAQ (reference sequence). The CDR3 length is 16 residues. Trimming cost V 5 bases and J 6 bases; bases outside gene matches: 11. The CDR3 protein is CASSLTTGGSQDTQYF. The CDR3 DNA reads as TGTGCCAGCAGCCTAACGACAGGGGGCAGCCAGGATACGCAGTATTTT.

The CDR3 reads CASSPGQGRLTDTQYF. CDR3 nucleotide sequence: TGTGCCAGCTCACCAGGGCAGGGGCGCCTCACAGATACGCAGTATTTT. The genes are TRBV18 and TRBJ2-3, with a possible D match to TRBD1 (6 bases). Germline CDR1 is KGHSH and CDR2 is LQKENI. Trimming left V 2 bases short and J 2 bases short, with 14 bases between. There are 16 residues in the CDR3.

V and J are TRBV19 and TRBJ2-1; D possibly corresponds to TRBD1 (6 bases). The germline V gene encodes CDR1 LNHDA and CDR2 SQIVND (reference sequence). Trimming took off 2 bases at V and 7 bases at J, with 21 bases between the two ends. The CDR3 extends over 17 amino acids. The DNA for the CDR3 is TGTGCCAGTAGTATATCCTCGGGACAAGGGTTCGGGAATGAGCAGTTCTTC. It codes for CASSISSGQGFGNEQFF. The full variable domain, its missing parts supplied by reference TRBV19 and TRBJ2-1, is DGGITQSPKYLFRKEGQNVTLSCEQNLNHDAMYWYRQDPGQGLRLIYYSQIVNDFQKGDIAEGYSVSREKKESFPLTVTSAQKNPTAFYLCASSISSGQGFGNEQFFGPGTRLTVL.

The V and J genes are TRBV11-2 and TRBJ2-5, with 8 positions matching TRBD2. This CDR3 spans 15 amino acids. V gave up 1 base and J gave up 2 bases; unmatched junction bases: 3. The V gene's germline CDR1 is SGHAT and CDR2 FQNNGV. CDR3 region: CASSLAGGAQETQYF. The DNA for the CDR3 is TGTGCCAGCAGCTTAGCCGGGGGGGCACAAGAGACCCAGTACTTC. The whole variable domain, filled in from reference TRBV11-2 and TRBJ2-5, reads EAGVAQSPRYKIIEKRQSVAFWCNPISGHATLYWYQQILGQGPKLLIQFQNNGVVDDSQLPKDRFSAERLKGVDSTLKIQPAKLEDSAVYLCASSLAGGAQETQYFGPGTRLLVL.

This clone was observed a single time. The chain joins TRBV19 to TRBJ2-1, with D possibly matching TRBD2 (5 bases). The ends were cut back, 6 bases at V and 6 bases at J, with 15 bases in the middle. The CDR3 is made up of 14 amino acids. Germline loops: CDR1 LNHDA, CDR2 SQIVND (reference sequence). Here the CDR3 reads CASRFVGGLNEQFF. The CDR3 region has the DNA TGTGCCAGTAGATTCGTTGGCGGGCTCAATGAGCAGTTCTTC.